This paragraph covers one TCR beta chain sequence. These data belong to a study of blood T cell repertoires in COVID-19. The overall study: The cDNA or gDNA used as material had been derived from T cells, B-cell-depleted T cells, or PBMCs.

Participants' own reports of clinical history determined their cohort assignment. Germline lookup yields CDR1 GTSNPN and CDR2 SVGIG (reference sequence). Germline trimming cut 3 bases from V and 4 bases from J; bases unmatched to any gene: 6. The CDR3 is 14 residues long. Authors' analysis steps: Counts of nucleated cells, estimated from reference gene primer amplification, were obtained. Sequenced by immunoSEQ multiplex PCR; TCRdb stores in-frame clones only, minus some. V and J calls and clone size follow that table, whereas D and trimming were derived from the DNA. The table lists roughly 150,000 clones, about 87% of them singletons.

The sequencing input was PBMCs or T cells enriched from blood (not recorded which). J is TRBJ2-1 and V is TRBV30; 7 nucleotides match TRBD2. This clonotype was obtained from a man aged 50 to 60 in a cohort exposed to, infected with or recovered from COVID-19 (not recorded which). CDR3 in DNA: TGTGCCTGGAGGTCGGGACTACATTACAATGAGCAGTTCTTC. Translating gives CAWRSGLHYNEQFF.